This T cell receptor beta chain was documented in a study of beta chain features in type 1 diabetes. All of the isolated RNA was reverse transcribed, so expressed TCRB transcripts were sequenced. Using immunoSEQ multiplex PCR, the repertoire was profiled, and TCRdb retains in-frame clones only, with some absent. The data show around 360,000 clones, around 12% seen once. The study's findings and limits: Shortening that was moderate but significant affected the TCRB CDR3s of Type 1 diabetes patients in all four CD4+ subsets.

This clone showed up just a few times. Its specificity is unknown. This CDR3 comprises 20 residues. Looked up from germline, CDR1 is MDHEN and CDR2 is SYDVKM. V dropped 5 bases and J dropped 4; count of bases not matched to a gene: 25. The chain couples TRBV28 to TRBJ1-2; the match to TRBD1 covers 7 bases. The sequencing sample was made of naive CD4+ T cells from blood. This TCR derives from a woman between 18 and 29 years old with type 1 diabetes. The CDR3 loop reads CASSGYPGLATGQDGYGYTF. In DNA form, the CDR3 reads TGTGCCAGCAGTGGTTACCCGGGACTAGCTACTGGACAGGATGGCTATGGCTACACCTTC.